The 8 T cell receptor beta chains below all came from one sample that was sequenced in a study of molecular identifiers for immune sequencing clone quantification. TCRdb re-analysed the PCR reads in MiXCR, keeping a single row per CDR3 protein. The sample has 460,000 or so distinct CDR3 sequences, about a quarter seen once. Input material: naive CD8+ T cells from blood, with Jurkat cell RNA spiked in. The subset denotes: FACS-sorted CD8+CD4-CCR7+CD45RA+ naive T cells. Receptors originate from a human donor in good health. Some libraries in this study had Jurkat cell RNA spiked in.

This clonotype occurred a few times. This chain links TRBV6-6 with TRBJ2-5; no reliable D call. This CDR3 has 14 residues. V was clipped by 0 bases and J by 2 bases, with 7 bases between them. Germline V gene sequence: CDR1 MNHNY, CDR2 SVGAGI (reference sequence). The CDR3 DNA reads as TGTGCCAGCAGTTACTCGACATCACAAGAGACCCAGTACTTC. Its translation: CASSYSTSQETQYF.

This clonotype was seen many times. The chain joins TRBV7-2 to TRBJ2-7; 12 bases map to TRBD2. Germline values: CDR1 SGHTA, CDR2 FQGNSA. This CDR3 has 17 amino acids. V trimming: 6 bases; J trimming: 0 bases; junction bases outside the gene matches: 9. The CDR3 protein is CASSLTSGGYSSYEQYF. The CDR3 DNA is TGTGCCAGCAGTTTGACTAGCGGGGGATACAGCTCCTACGAGCAGTACTTC.

As regards this clonotype: This CDR3 is missing its conserved last phenylalanine or tryptophan, likely due to a read error. CDR3 DNA: TGTGCCAGCAGCCAAGGCGTGGCTAGCGGCTACGAGCAGTACCTC. It codes for CASSQGVASGYEQYL. V is TRBV4-2 and J is TRBJ2-7, with 7 bases matching TRBD2. This CDR3 contains 15 residues. The J segment lost 3 bases and the V segment lost 1 base, leaving 6 bases of the junction unmatched. CDR1 is LGHNA, CDR2 YNFKEQ, per germline.

The gene calls are TRBV4-3 and TRBJ2-7, with 12 bases fitting TRBD2. CDR1 LGHNA and CDR2 YSLEER come from the germline V gene. The V and J ends lost 0 bases and 4 bases, in that order; junction bases with no gene match: 4. The CDR3 extends over 16 amino acids. In DNA form, the CDR3 reads TGCGCCAGCAGCCAAGATGGTCTAGCGGGAGGGTACGAGCAGTACTTC. Translating gives CASSQDGLAGGYEQYF.

The chain links TRBV12-5 to TRBJ2-1; D perhaps matches TRBD2 (6 bases). Germline loops: CDR1 LGHNT, CDR2 FRNRAP. Trimming removed 0 bases from V and 5 bases from J, with 8 bases in between. The length of the CDR3 is 14 residues. The CDR3: CASGLVGGDNEQFF. For the CDR3, the DNA is TGTGCTAGTGGTTTGGTAGGCGGGGACAATGAGCAGTTCTTC.

This clonotype has at least ten counts. The rearrangement joins TRBV28 to TRBJ2-7; D remains ambiguous. CDR3 size: 15 residues. Germline-derived CDR1 and CDR2 are MDHEN and SYDVKM. V was cut by 3 bases and J by 2 bases, with 14 bases left in between. The CDR3 bases are TGTGCCAGCAGTTTCGGGCTACCTGGGGCCTACGAGCAGTACTTC. As protein: CASSFGLPGAYEQYF.

This clonotype was observed many times. The genes are TRBV14 and TRBJ2-3; TRBD1 is a possible D gene (6 bases). The V end lost 0 bases, the J end lost 3 bases, and 13 bases lay between the germline ends. The CDR3 runs 16 residues. Germline loops: CDR1 SGHDN, CDR2 FVKESK. In DNA form, the CDR3 reads TGTGCCAGCAGCCAAGATACAGGGTTATGGACAGATACGCAGTATTTT. Its translation: CASSQDTGLWTDTQYF.

This clonotype was recorded a few times. This chain connects TRBV19 to TRBJ2-1; D is uncertain. The CDR3 totals 16 residues. Trimming took 5 bases from V and 0 from J, leaving 14 bases between them. The germline CDR1 and CDR2 sequences are LNHDA and SQIVND (reference sequence). DNA of the CDR3: TGTGCCAGTAGTTGGTCTCCCTTCAGCTCCTACAATGAGCAGTTCTTC. Its translation: CASSWSPFSSYNEQFF.